The next 14 T cell receptor beta chains were all read from a single sample in a study of long-term antiretroviral therapy in people with HIV. At the survey level, the v3.0 immunoSEQ assay was run. Sequencing was performed with immunoSEQ multiplex PCR; in TCRdb, only in-frame clones are kept and a portion is missing. The table includes over 15,000 clones, 85% to 95% detected once. The sample was unsorted PBMCs, taken approximately 11 years after starting antiretroviral therapy. Every receptor here comes from a young man with HIV.

This clone was detected only a few times. V and J are TRBV19 and TRBJ1-2; D is perhaps TRBD1 (6 bases). The V end lost 7 bases, the J end lost 0 bases, and 21 bases lay between the germline ends. Germline values: CDR1 LNHDA, CDR2 SQIVND (reference sequence). The CDR3 spans 17 residues. The CDR3 sequence: CASTALQGPIPNYGYTF. CDR3 DNA: TGTGCCAGTACCGCCCTCCAGGGGCCGATTCCTAACTATGGCTACACCTTC.

The gene calls are TRBV19 and TRBJ1-1, with D tentatively TRBD1 (5 bases). V was clipped by 4 bases and J by 4 bases, with 13 bases between them. The CDR3 totals 14 residues. Germline loops: CDR1 LNHDA, CDR2 SQIVND (reference sequence). Written as DNA, the CDR3 is TGTGCCAGTAGTAGCCCCCAAGGGACCACTGAAGCTTTCTTT. It translates to CASSSPQGTTEAFF.

V gene TRBV6-5 combines with J gene TRBJ2-3; tentative D call: TRBD2 (7 bases). Germline V gives CDR1 MNHEY, CDR2 SVGAGI. Between the trimmed V and J ends, which lost 6 bases and 1 base, there was a span of 11 bases. The CDR3 is 14 residues long. CDR3 nucleotide sequence: TGTGCCAGCAGCTCGGGGGGCCGCACAGATACGCAGTATTTT. Translated, it gives CASSSGGRTDTQYF.

The chain employs TRBV15 and TRBJ1-3; D perhaps matches TRBD1 (5 bases). Germline V CDR1 and CDR2: LNHNV, YYDKDF (reference sequence). Between the trimmed V and J ends, which lost 5 bases and 4 bases, there was a span of 9 bases. This CDR3 comprises 13 residues. The CDR3 DNA sequence: TGTGCCACCAGCGCATGGGACGGAAACACCATATATTTT. Residues: CATSAWDGNTIYF.

J is TRBJ2-7 and V is TRBV28, with 11 bases fitting TRBD1. Looked up from germline, CDR1 is MDHEN and CDR2 is SYDVKM. The CDR3 length is 15 residues. J was trimmed by 3 bases and V by 3 bases; bases with no gene match: 4. CDR3 amino acids: CASSLLGTGGYEQYF. The CDR3 nucleotides read TGTGCCAGCAGTTTGCTCGGGACAGGGGGCTACGAGCAGTACTTC.

This chain joins TRBV2 and TRBJ1-5; D is unresolved. CDR1 is SNHLY, CDR2 FYNNEI, per germline. This CDR3 contains 14 residues. V dropped 5 bases and J dropped 5 bases, with 13 bases sitting between them. CDR3 loop: CASSLHGPDQPQHF. The CDR3, as DNA: TGTGCCAGCAGTCTCCACGGCCCTGATCAGCCCCAGCATTTT. Full variable domain (missing parts from reference TRBV2 and TRBJ1-5): EPEVTQTPSHQVTQMGQEVILRCVPISNHLYFYWYRQILGQKVEFLVSFYNNEISEKSEIFDDQFSVERPDGSNFTLKIRSTKLEDSAMYFCASSLHGPDQPQHFGDGTRLSIL.

This clone was observed once. The V gene is TRBV7-9, the J gene TRBJ1-1; 8 bases are shared with TRBD1. V trimming: 1 base; J trimming: 5 bases; junction bases outside the gene matches: 15. Germline V gene data show CDR1 as SEHNR and CDR2 as FQNEAQ (reference sequence). The CDR3 has 18 amino acids. The DNA of the CDR3 is TGTGCCAGCAGCTTAGGGTTGGGTCAGGGGGCTCGGGGGACTGAAGCTTTCTTT. Its protein product is CASSLGLGQGARGTEAFF.

The chain recombines TRBV7-2 with TRBJ1-3; D is possibly TRBD1 (6 bases). This CDR3 spans 15 amino acids. Per the germline V gene, CDR1 is SGHTA and CDR2 is FQGNSA. V lost 1 base and J lost 0, with 7 bases in between. The CDR3 sequence is CASSLGDISGNTIYF. CDR3 nucleotide sequence: TGTGCCAGCAGCTTAGGGGACATCTCTGGAAACACCATATATTTT. Based on the CDR3 plus reference TRBV7-2 and TRBJ1-3, the full variable domain is GAGVSQSPSNKVTEKGKDVELRCDPISGHTALYWYRQSLGQGLEFLIYFQGNSAPDKSGLPSDRFSAERTGGSVSTLTIQRTQQEDSAVYLCASSLGDISGNTIYFGEGSWLTVV.

The chain is built from TRBV5-1 and TRBJ2-5; no clear D. The CDR3 runs 17 residues. The germline V and J ends were trimmed by 2 bases and 0 bases, with 17 bases remaining between them. CDR1 is SGHRS, CDR2 YFSETQ, per germline. DNA of the CDR3: TGCGCCAGCAGCTTCCGAAAATTTCAGGAGCACCAAGAGACCCAGTACTTC. It yields the protein CASSFRKFQEHQETQYF.

The chain carries TRBV5-1 and TRBJ1-4, with D tentatively TRBD1 (6 bases). Trimming removed 0 bases at V and 6 bases at J, with 15 bases between. CDR3 length equals 16 residues. CDR1 SGHRS and CDR2 YFSETQ come from the germline V gene. The CDR3 nucleotides read TGCGCCAGCAGCTTGGCCGGGGGGCGTCCGGATGAAAAACTGTTTTTT. Translating gives CASSLAGGRPDEKLFF.

The chain uses TRBV7-8 and TRBJ1-1; 7 bases align to TRBD1. The V gene end was trimmed by 2 bases and the J gene end by 11 bases; junction bases not matched to a gene: 14. Per the germline V gene, CDR1 is SGHVS and CDR2 is FQNEAQ. The CDR3 contains 15 residues. In DNA, the CDR3 is TGTGCCAGCAGCTTAACGGGGGGACAGTCCCAGGTGGCTTTCTTT. Protein product: CASSLTGGQSQVAFF. Based on the CDR3 plus reference TRBV7-8 and TRBJ1-1, the full variable domain is GAGVSQSPRYKVAKRGQDVALRCDPISGHVSLFWYQQALGQGPEFLTYFQNEAQLDKSGLPSDRFFAERPEGSVSTLKIQRTQQEDSAVYLCASSLTGGQSQVAFFGQGTRLTVV.

The rearrangement joins TRBV7-9 to TRBJ1-1, with 9 bases identical to TRBD1. The length of the CDR3 is 15 residues. Per germline, CDR1 SEHNR and CDR2 FQNEAQ (reference sequence). The V segment lost 3 bases and the J segment 1 base; nucleotides outside the gene matches: 3. The CDR3 reads CASSFPGQGNTEAFF. The DNA of the CDR3 is TGTGCCAGCAGCTTCCCGGGACAGGGGAACACTGAAGCTTTCTTT.

The chain carries TRBV7-6 and TRBJ1-4, with D maybe TRBD1 (5 bases). V shed 5 bases and J shed 8 bases, with 18 bases lying between them. The germline V gene has CDR1 SGHVS and CDR2 FNYEAQ. There are 15 residues in the CDR3. The CDR3 spells CASSLLSGEGEKLFF. CDR3 bases: TGTGCCAGCAGCCTGTTATCCGGGGAGGGGGAAAAACTGTTTTTT.

This clone has just one count. The chain combines TRBV15 with TRBJ2-3; D ambiguous. This CDR3 is 10 amino acids long. The ends were cut back, 8 bases at V and 3 bases at J, with 3 bases in the middle. CDR1 is LNHNV and CDR2 is YYDKDF in the germline V gene (reference sequence). The CDR3 coding sequence is TGTGCCACCGGAACAGATACGCAGTATTTT. Its translation is CATGTDTQYF.